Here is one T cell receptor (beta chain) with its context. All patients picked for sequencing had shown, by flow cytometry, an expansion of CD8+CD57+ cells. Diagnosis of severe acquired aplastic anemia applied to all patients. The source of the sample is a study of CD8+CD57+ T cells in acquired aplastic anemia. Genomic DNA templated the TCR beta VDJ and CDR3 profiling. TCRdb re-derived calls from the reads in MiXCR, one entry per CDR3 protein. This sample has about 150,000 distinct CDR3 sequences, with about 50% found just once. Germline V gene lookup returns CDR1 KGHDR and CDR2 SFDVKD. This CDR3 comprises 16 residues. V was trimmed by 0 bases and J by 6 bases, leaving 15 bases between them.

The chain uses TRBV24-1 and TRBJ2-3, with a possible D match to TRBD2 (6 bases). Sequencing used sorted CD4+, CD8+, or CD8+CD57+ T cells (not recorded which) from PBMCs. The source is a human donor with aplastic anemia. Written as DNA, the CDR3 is TGTGCCACCAGTGATTTGGGTAGCGGCTCTTCGGATACGCAGTATTTT. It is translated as CATSDLGSGSSDTQYF.